This T cell receptor beta chain was profiled in a study of CD8 T cells in Susac syndrome (dated by TCRdb to about 2019). In the study overall: Among the sequenced Susac syndrome patients, over five had clinically active disease and about eight were in clinical remission. Susac syndrome patients were therapy-naive, on corticosteroids (some also receiving IVIg), or on IVIg alone at blood withdrawal. Repertoire sequencing was used to test whether CD8+ T cell activation and differentiation in Susac syndrome was antigen driven. The research as a whole found: The number of individuals in the TCR sequencing and HLA analysis was recognized as being relatively small. In patients with Susac syndrome, the CD4+ T cell repertoire showed no detectable clonal expansion.

Relative to germline, V is 0 bases shorter and J is 9 bases shorter, with 13 bases between their ends. The CDR3 numbers 14 residues from cysteine through phenylalanine. The entry retains the CDR3 DNA only, 42 bases that are in frame from base 1. CDR1 SGDLS and CDR2 YYNGEE are derived from the germline V gene. A remark on this clonotype: It lacks a known antigen. Per-base qualities were not stored, and no clone one base away is much larger.

Peripheral blood CD8+ and CD4+ T cells from healthy donors, Susac syndrome patients and multiple sclerosis patients were profiled using high-throughput TCR beta sequencing. Susac syndrome patients met recently defined diagnostic criteria for definite or probable disease. Bulk CD8+ and CD4+ T cells were purified by magnetic negative isolation, while CD8+ TEMRA cells were enriched using FACS. Blood was drawn into EDTA tubes, processed within 24 hours, and PBMCs were isolated by density gradient centrifugation. PBMCs intended for TCR sequencing were cryopreserved in liquid nitrogen and were subsequently thawed in a 37 degrees C water bath. The sorted or isolated CD4+, CD8+ and CD8+ TEMRA cells had a purity of 90% or higher. RNA was extracted using the RNeasy kit, and roughly 0.45 to 1 microgram was reverse transcribed with random hexamers. The immunoSEQ multiplex PCR assay, covering 54 Vbeta and 13 Jbeta segments, was used to amplify TCR beta CDR3 regions. Bias from PCR amplification was corrected by using a synthetic template baseline for primer optimization and for computational correction. In the authors' own workflow: Reads were annotated to V, D and J genes according to IMGT and were analyzed with immunoSEQ Analyzer, with only productive sequences retained. To calculate clonality, Shannon entropy was normalized by log2 of the number of productive unique sequences and then subtracted from one. For each patient and control, public and private clones were evaluated within the 100 most prevalent clones. A clone was defined as Susac-specific if it was absent from the healthy and MS cohorts, from roughly 1,000 published viral clones and from other ImmuneACCESS disease sequences. The public reads were reanalyzed by TCRdb: fastp trimming at Q25, MiXCR alignment, in-frame beta chains only. One record per CDR3 amino acid sequence lists the most common genes and DNA. The V and J calls and clone size come from TCRdb's table, not from the authors' own analysis. In this sample the table shows 150,000 to 200,000 distinct CDR3 sequences, around nine tenths of which occur a single time. The top ten clonotypes cover about 0.1% of the sample.

The receptor's source is a human donor with Susac syndrome. The sequence joins TRBV9 to TRBJ1-3; confidence is insufficient to name the D gene. The sequenced sample consisted of CD4+ T cells from PBMCs. The CDR3 protein: CASSVGWEEGTIYF. The DNA is TGTGCCAGCAGCGTAGGCTGGGAGGAGGGCACCATATATTTT.